This passage covers 26 T cell receptor beta chains from one sample sequenced in a study of shared clonotypes between healthy human individuals. Method: immunoSEQ multiplex PCR; TCRdb's copy keeps in-frame clones and lacks some. The sample records roughly 680,000 clones, over 55% being singletons. Sequencing was performed on memory CD4+ T cells sorted from blood. Subset reported: CD45RA-negative fraction. The receptors were gathered from a woman in her 30s in good health.

J is TRBJ2-7 and V is TRBV7-9, with D uncertain. This CDR3 contains 12 residues. The ends were cut back, 5 bases at V and 3 bases at J, with 8 bases in the middle. Per the germline V gene, CDR1 is SEHNR and CDR2 is FQNEAQ (reference sequence). The CDR3: CASSPAGYEQYF. In DNA form, the CDR3 reads TGTGCCAGCAGCCCCGCCGGCTACGAGCAGTACTTC. Based on the CDR3 plus reference TRBV7-9 and TRBJ2-7, the full variable domain is DTGVSQNPRHKITKRGQNVTFRCDPISEHNRLYWYRQTLGQGPEFLTYFQNEAQLEKSRLLSDRFSAERPKGSFSTLEIQRTEQGDSAMYLCASSPAGYEQYFGPGTRLTVT.

This clone was detected only a few times. The V and J genes are TRBV6-5 and TRBJ1-3; no reliable D call. Germline CDR1 reads MNHEY; CDR2 reads SVGAGI. Trimming removed 5 bases from V and 3 bases from J, with 11 bases in between. This CDR3 has 14 amino acids. In DNA, the CDR3 is TGTGCCAGCAGTACAGCGGTAGATGGAAACACCATATATTTT. It is translated as CASSTAVDGNTIYF.

The chain couples TRBV6-5 to TRBJ1-1; 8 positions match TRBD1. Germline V lookup: CDR1 MNHEY, CDR2 SVGAGI. This CDR3 contains 14 residues. After removal of 6 bases from V and 6 bases from J, the junction contained 9 bases not matched to a gene. The CDR3, as DNA: TGTGCCAGCAGCAAGGACAGGGTAGGGGCTGAAGCTTTCTTT. It is translated as CASSKDRVGAEAFF.

The V and J genes are TRBV28 and TRBJ2-3; no clear D. Germline lookup yields CDR1 MDHEN and CDR2 SYDVKM. This CDR3 is built from 14 residues. Trimming left V 6 bases short and J 11 bases short, with 21 bases between. The CDR3 is CASRADGSHPVQYF. As DNA, the CDR3 is TGTGCCAGCAGGGCCGATGGGTCCCACCCGGTGCAGTATTTT.

The CDR3 bases are TGCGCCAGCAGACAGGGACTAGCGGATTACAATGAGCAGTTCTTC. Encoded protein: CASRQGLADYNEQFF. J is TRBJ2-1 and V is TRBV4-1, with 11 bases identical to TRBD2. CDR3 length: 15 residues. Germline CDR1 reads MGHRA; CDR2 reads YSYEKL. The V gene end was trimmed by 6 bases and the J gene end by 4 bases; junction bases not matched to a gene: 5.

V gene TRBV5-1 combines with J gene TRBJ2-6, with D hard to call. Trimming cost V 1 base and J 8 bases, with 4 bases left between them. Germline V gene data show CDR1 as SGHRS and CDR2 as YFSETQ. This CDR3 is built from 12 residues. DNA of the CDR3: TGCGCCAGCAGCTTGTATTCCAACGTCCTGACTTTC. It encodes CASSLYSNVLTF.

This clone was recorded once. The V gene is TRBV29-1, the J gene TRBJ2-1; 10 bases match TRBD2. V lost 1 base, J lost 6 bases, and 12 bases stayed unmatched. Germline CDR1 reads SQVTM; CDR2 reads ANQGSEA. CDR3 size: 17 residues. For the CDR3, the DNA is TGCAGCGTTGAAGCGCGCCTAGCGGGAGTATTTGGCAATGAGCAGTTCTTC. Amino acids: CSVEARLAGVFGNEQFF.

The V call is TRBV27, the J call TRBJ2-5; 11 nucleotides align to TRBD2. The V gene end was trimmed by 1 base and the J gene end by 5 bases; junction bases not matched to a gene: 6. This CDR3 comprises 16 residues. Germline V gene lookup returns CDR1 MNHEY and CDR2 SMNVEV (reference sequence). The CDR3 is CASSLYVSGRAETQYF. The CDR3 DNA follows: TGTGCCAGCAGTTTATATGTTAGCGGGAGGGCTGAGACCCAGTACTTC.

The chain recombines TRBV6-1 with TRBJ1-5; D unresolved. Trimming removed 3 bases at V and 5 bases at J, with 20 bases between. The length of the CDR3 is 17 residues. Germline CDR1 MNHNS, CDR2 SASEGT. The CDR3 reads CASSDQLQFPQDQPQHF. DNA of the CDR3: TGTGCCAGCAGTGACCAGTTACAGTTCCCCCAAGATCAGCCCCAGCATTTT.

This chain connects TRBV15 to TRBJ2-7; 7 bases are shared with TRBD2. The trim removed 1 base at V and 2 bases at J, leaving 11 bases unmatched. The CDR3 has 17 residues. The V gene's germline CDR1 is LNHNV and CDR2 YYDKDF (reference sequence). This CDR3 reads CATSRVGGSLETYEQYF. The CDR3 region has the DNA TGTGCCACCAGCAGAGTGGGAGGGAGTCTTGAAACCTACGAGCAGTACTTC.

This clone occurred a few times. This sequence joins TRBV10-3 and TRBJ2-7; 8 nucleotides match TRBD2. This CDR3 comprises 16 residues. CDR1 ENHRY and CDR2 SYGVKD come from the germline V gene. V shed 2 bases, J shed 2 bases, and the junction held 8 bases outside the gene matches. CDR3: CAISEPAGGKAYEQYF. The CDR3 nucleotides read TGTGCCATCAGTGAGCCGGCGGGAGGTAAGGCCTACGAGCAGTACTTC.

The chain couples TRBV19 to TRBJ1-2, with TRBD1 as a possible D gene (5 bases). Germline lookup yields CDR1 LNHDA and CDR2 SQIVND (reference sequence). The CDR3 length is 15 residues. V was shortened by 6 bases and J by 8 bases, with 22 bases between the two germline ends. The CDR3 reads CASRAGTAPSGGYTF. The DNA of the CDR3 is TGTGCCAGTAGGGCCGGGACGGCACCTTCGGGAGGCTACACCTTC.

The chain recombines TRBV27 with TRBJ1-4; D is uncertain. The CDR3 contains 15 residues. Trimming took 5 bases from V and 8 from J, leaving 18 bases between them. Germline lookup yields CDR1 MNHEY and CDR2 SMNVEV (reference sequence). CDR3 DNA: TGTGCCAGCAGTCGGCTAGAAGGGTCGTCCGAAAAACTGTTTTTT. It yields the protein CASSRLEGSSEKLFF.

The rearrangement joins TRBV27 to TRBJ2-7; 7 bases fit TRBD2. CDR3 length: 17 amino acids. Trimming at V came to 3 bases and at J to 2 bases, leaving 13 bases not matched to a gene. CDR1 MNHEY and CDR2 SMNVEV come from the germline V gene (reference sequence). The CDR3 loop is CASSFASGEGKTYEQYF. CDR3 DNA sequence: TGTGCCAGCAGTTTTGCCAGCGGGGAGGGGAAAACCTACGAGCAGTACTTC.

V usage is TRBV27 and J usage is TRBJ2-5, with TRBD2 matching 9 bases. The CDR3 consists of 12 residues. Germline-derived CDR1 and CDR2 are MNHEY and SMNVEV (reference sequence). The trim removed 6 bases at V and 5 bases at J, leaving 1 base unmatched. The CDR3 bases are TGTGCCAGCAGGAGCGGGGGGGAGACCCAGTACTTC. It yields the protein CASRSGGETQYF.

This chain links TRBV19 with TRBJ2-6; TRBD1 matches at 7 bases. Germline trimming cut 5 bases from V and 2 bases from J; bases unmatched to any gene: 9. The CDR3 has 17 residues. The germline gives CDR1 LNHDA, CDR2 SQIVND (reference sequence). DNA of the CDR3: TGTGCCAGTAGTCCCGATGAGGGGGCTGCTGGGGCCAACGTCCTGACTTTC. Translating gives CASSPDEGAAGANVLTF.

The rearrangement uses TRBV11-2 and TRBJ2-7; D gene uncertain. Germline-derived CDR1 and CDR2 are SGHAT and FQNNGV. V shed 2 bases and J shed 6 bases, with 11 bases lying between them. The CDR3 spans 13 residues. Written as DNA, the CDR3 is TGTGCCAGCAGCTTAAGCCCCGGAGTCGAGCAGTACTTC. This translates into CASSLSPGVEQYF.

A note on this clone: Additional DNA sequences in this sample encode the identical CDR3. The rearrangement uses TRBV5-1 and TRBJ1-4, with 12 bases aligning to TRBD1. The CDR3 length is 15 residues. Germline loops: CDR1 SGHRS, CDR2 YFSETQ. Trimming cost V 4 bases and J 8 bases; bases outside gene matches: 6. The CDR3 spells CASSLSGTGGEKLFF. DNA of the CDR3: TGCGCCAGCAGCCTGTCCGGGACAGGGGGCGAAAAACTGTTTTTT.

This clone was detected only a few times. This chain uses TRBV7-6 with TRBJ2-1; 8 bases map to TRBD2. V was clipped by 0 bases and J by 8 bases; unmatched bases: 12. This CDR3 comprises 17 residues. CDR1 and CDR2 from the germline V gene are SGHVS and FNYEAQ. Here the CDR3 DNA reads TGTGCCAGCAGCTTAGCAGCGGGAGTAGGTATAGGCGATGAGCAGTTCTTC. Translating gives CASSLAAGVGIGDEQFF.

This clone was seen more than once but under ten times. The J gene is TRBJ2-7, the V gene TRBV29-1; 9 bases are shared with TRBD2. The CDR3 loop spans 13 amino acids. After removal of 7 bases from V and 4 bases from J, the junction contained 8 bases not matched to a gene. In germline, CDR1 is SQVTM, CDR2 ANQGSEA. CDR3 nucleotides: TGCAGCGGGGGAGCGGGAGGAGGATACGAGCAGTACTTC. Its protein product is CSGGAGGGYEQYF.

The rearrangement joins TRBV14 to TRBJ2-2; D remains unclear. The germline CDR1 and CDR2 sequences are SGHDN and FVKESK. CDR3 size: 13 residues. V was shortened by 0 bases and J by 5 bases, with 4 bases between the two germline ends. DNA for the CDR3: TGTGCCAGCAGCCAAGAAACTACCGGGGAGCTGTTTTTT. The encoded protein is CASSQETTGELFF. Variable domain in full (rest from reference TRBV14 and TRBJ2-2): EAGVTQFPSHSVIEKGQTVTLRCDPISGHDNLYWYRRVMGKEIKFLLHFVKESKQDESGMPNNRFLAERTGGTYSTLKVQPAELEDSGVYFCASSQETTGELFFGEGSRLTVL.

The V and J genes are TRBV18 and TRBJ2-3; 10 positions agree with TRBD2. The CDR3 is 16 amino acids. With V trimmed by 2 bases and J by 5 bases, 7 bases remained unmatched. Germline values: CDR1 KGHSH, CDR2 LQKENI. The CDR3 sequence is CASSPGTSGIRDTQYF. The CDR3 DNA follows: TGTGCCAGCTCACCAGGAACTAGCGGGATAAGAGATACGCAGTATTTT.

This clone appeared once. The chain links TRBV9 to TRBJ2-5; 14 nucleotides agree with TRBD2. The V and J ends lost 3 bases and 6 bases, in that order; junction bases with no gene match: 13. CDR1 is SGDLS, CDR2 YYNGEE, per germline. The CDR3 covers 18 residues. This CDR3 reads CASSGERSGTSGRKTQYF. The DNA of the CDR3 is TGTGCCAGCAGCGGGGAAAGATCCGGGACTAGCGGGAGAAAGACCCAGTACTTC.

The genes are TRBV19 and TRBJ2-2; unclear D gene. The CDR3 loop spans 13 amino acids. Germline CDR1 reads LNHDA; CDR2 reads SQIVND (reference sequence). The V gene lost 3 bases and the J gene lost 5 bases, with 7 bases spanning the gap. CDR3 protein: CASSIGVTGELFF. Here the CDR3 DNA reads TGTGCCAGTAGTATTGGGGTTACCGGGGAGCTGTTTTTT.

The chain recombines TRBV28 with TRBJ2-2; 7 bases map to TRBD2. The CDR3 sequence is 16 residues long. V lost 5 bases, J lost 1 base, and 7 bases stayed unmatched. The germline CDR1 and CDR2 sequences are MDHEN and SYDVKM. The CDR3 protein is CASSRVAGENTGELFF. The CDR3 DNA reads TGTGCCAGCAGTCGGGTAGCGGGCGAGAACACCGGGGAGCTGTTTTTT.

The chain carries TRBV27 and TRBJ2-3; perhaps TRBD1 as D (5 bases). Trimming left V 6 bases short and J 2 bases short, with 24 bases between. Germline V CDR1 and CDR2: MNHEY, SMNVEV (reference sequence). There are 18 residues in the CDR3. Here the CDR3 reads CASRGRNRFSKLTDTQYF. The CDR3 DNA follows: TGTGCCAGCAGAGGCCGTAACAGGTTCTCGAAACTCACAGATACGCAGTATTTT.